These 30 T cell receptor beta chains were all obtained from the same sample, sequenced in a study of pediatric ulcerative colitis. Assay: immunoSEQ multiplex PCR; the TCRdb copy retains only in-frame clones and omits some. This table holds tens of thousands of clones, roughly 83% found once. The sample comprised blood. These receptors all stem from a girl between 5 and 17 years old with moderate ulcerative colitis.

The genes are TRBV5-6 and TRBJ2-2; 8 nucleotides match TRBD2. Germline V gene sequence: CDR1 SGHDT, CDR2 YYEEEE. V shed 4 bases, J shed 7 bases, and the junction held 6 bases outside the gene matches. This CDR3 spans 14 amino acids. CDR3 bases: TGTGCCAGCAGCCCGGCGGGGGGCGGCGGGGAGCTGTTTTTT. Translated: CASSPAGGGGELFF.

V is TRBV12-1 and J is TRBJ2-1; the table's D gene call, TRBD2, was not cross checked with the DNA. TRBV12-1 is a pseudogene segment. The CDR3 has 15 residues. CDR3 in DNA: TGTGCCAGCAGCTTTGTGCTAGCGGGGTACAATGAGCAGTTCTTC. This sequence encodes CASSFVLAGYNEQFF.

The V gene is TRBV6-6, the J gene TRBJ2-7; no definite D call. CDR1 is MNHNY, CDR2 SVGAGI, per germline (reference sequence). This CDR3 is built from 13 residues. V was cut by 7 bases and J by 2 bases, with 12 bases left in between. The CDR3 DNA follows: TGTGCCAGCACCGAACTACCAACCTACGAGCAGTACTTC. Translated: CASTELPTYEQYF.

This clone showed up just a few times. V gene TRBV14 combines with J gene TRBJ2-1, with 13 bases matching TRBD2. J was trimmed by 7 bases and V by 3 bases; bases with no gene match: 9. From germline, CDR1 is SGHDN and CDR2 FVKESK. The CDR3 runs 17 residues. The CDR3 spells CASSHLRLAGGLNEQFF. DNA for the CDR3: TGTGCCAGCAGCCACCTACGACTAGCGGGGGGCCTTAATGAGCAGTTCTTC.

The chain links TRBV10-3 to TRBJ2-5, with a possible D match to TRBD1 (6 bases). CDR3 size: 14 residues. CDR1 is ENHRY and CDR2 is SYGVKD in the germline V gene. V lost 3 bases and J 2 bases, leaving 10 bases between the germline ends. The CDR3 DNA reads TGTGCCATCAGTGACAGGGGCCAGCAAGAGACCCAGTACTTC. It is translated as CAISDRGQQETQYF.

V is TRBV9 and J is TRBJ2-1, with a possible D match to TRBD2 (5 bases). CDR1 and CDR2 (germline): SGDLS, YYNGEE. Between the trimmed V and J ends, which lost 0 bases and 8 bases, there was a span of 21 bases. The CDR3 is 17 amino acids. The CDR3 loop is CASSVEGVRTGNDEQFF. As DNA, the CDR3 is TGTGCCAGCAGCGTAGAGGGAGTGAGAACGGGGAATGATGAGCAGTTCTTC.

The chain is built from TRBV7-9 and TRBJ2-3; tentatively, D is TRBD1 (6 bases). Germline lookup yields CDR1 SEHNR and CDR2 FQNEAQ (reference sequence). Trimming removed 3 bases at V and 1 base at J, with 14 bases between. The length of the CDR3 is 16 residues. CDR3 in DNA: TGTGCCAGCAGCTTTACCCCTGGGGGCGGCACAGATACGCAGTATTTT. Protein sequence: CASSFTPGGGTDTQYF.

DNA of the CDR3: TGTGCCAGCAGCTTGGGGCAGGGTTTTCAGCCCCAGCATTTT. It encodes CASSLGQGFQPQHF. The genes are TRBV5-6 and TRBJ1-5; TRBD1 might be the D (5 bases). V shed 0 bases and J shed 6 bases, with 10 bases lying between them. From germline, CDR1 is SGHDT and CDR2 YYEEEE. This CDR3 spans 14 amino acids. Based on the CDR3 plus reference TRBV5-6 and TRBJ1-5, the full variable domain is DAGVTQSPTHLIKTRGQQVTLRCSPKSGHDTVSWYQQALGQGPQFIFQYYEEEERQRGNFPDRFSGHQFPNYSSELNVNALLLGDSALYLCASSLGQGFQPQHFGDGTRLSIL.

This clone showed up just a few times. The rearrangement links TRBV19 to TRBJ2-1; 13 nucleotides match TRBD2. The CDR3 length is 17 residues. V lost 4 bases and J lost 6; bases outside the gene matches: 9. The germline V gene encodes CDR1 LNHDA and CDR2 SQIVND (reference sequence). CDR3 nucleotide sequence: TGTGCCAGTAGTAGGCAAAAGGGACTAGCGGGGACCAATGAGCAGTTCTTC. Its protein is CASSRQKGLAGTNEQFF.

This chain links TRBV7-2 with TRBJ2-3; D perhaps matches TRBD2 (6 bases). Trimming took 5 bases from V and 1 from J, leaving 13 bases between them. The CDR3 spans 15 residues. The germline V gene has CDR1 SGHTA and CDR2 FQGNSA. In nucleotides, the CDR3 is TGTGCCAGCAGCCTTTGGGAGGACGGCACAGATACGCAGTATTTT. Translation: CASSLWEDGTDTQYF. The full variable domain, with the rest looked up from reference TRBV7-2 and TRBJ2-3, is GAGVSQSPSNKVTEKGKDVELRCDPISGHTALYWYRQSLGQGLEFLIYFQGNSAPDKSGLPSDRFSAERTGGSVSTLTIQRTQQEDSAVYLCASSLWEDGTDTQYFGPGTRLTVL.

V is TRBV27 and J is TRBJ2-1; D is possibly TRBD1 or TRBD2 (5 bases each). The CDR3 has 16 residues. With 5 bases removed from V and 2 bases from J, the gap between germline ends came to 16 bases. In germline, CDR1 is MNHEY, CDR2 SMNVEV (reference sequence). The CDR3 DNA sequence: TGTGCCAGCAGTGAAGCAACGGGACGAGCCTACAATGAGCAGTTCTTC. Translating it yields CASSEATGRAYNEQFF.

The genes are TRBV30 and TRBJ1-6; D unclear. In germline, CDR1 is GTSNPN, CDR2 SVGIG (reference sequence). The CDR3 runs to 16 residues. The germline V and J ends were trimmed by 1 base and 5 bases, with 15 bases remaining between them. The CDR3 sequence: CAWSDPWGGNNSPLHF. The CDR3 bases are TGTGCCTGGAGTGATCCTTGGGGAGGAAATAATTCACCCCTCCACTTT. The whole variable domain, remainder taken from reference TRBV30 and TRBJ1-6, is SQTIHQWPATLVQPVGSPLSLECTVEGTSNPNLYWYRQAAGRGLQLLFYSVGIGQISSEVPQNLSASRPQDRQFILSSKKLLLSDSGFYLCAWSDPWGGNNSPLHFGNGTRLTVT.

The chain carries TRBV7-9 and TRBJ1-4; D unresolved. With 0 bases removed from V and 4 bases from J, the gap between germline ends came to 12 bases. The germline V gene encodes CDR1 SEHNR and CDR2 FQNEAQ (reference sequence). The CDR3 extends over 16 amino acids. The CDR3 loop reads CASSLALGTVNEKLFF. CDR3 sequence (DNA): TGTGCCAGCAGCTTAGCGTTGGGCACAGTTAATGAAAAACTGTTTTTT.

The V gene is TRBV2, the J gene TRBJ2-7, with D maybe TRBD1 (5 bases). The germline V gene has CDR1 SNHLY and CDR2 FYNNEI. The CDR3 spans 14 residues. V was clipped by 2 bases and J by 4 bases, with 12 bases between them. CDR3 region: CASSERGPAYEQYF. The DNA of the CDR3 is TGTGCCAGCAGTGAAAGGGGCCCTGCATACGAGCAGTACTTC.

Only a few counts were recorded for this clone. This chain uses TRBV7-9 with TRBJ2-7, with TRBD1 as a possible D gene (8 bases). Germline V lookup: CDR1 SEHNR, CDR2 FQNEAQ (reference sequence). The length of the CDR3 is 16 residues. V was cut by 5 bases and J by 5 bases, with 22 bases left in between. The CDR3 protein is CASSPRGGQGANEQYF. In nucleotides, the CDR3 is TGTGCCAGCAGCCCGAGGGGAGGGCAGGGGGCAAACGAGCAGTACTTC. The entire variable domain, with the rest obtained from reference TRBV7-9 and TRBJ2-7, is as follows: DTGVSQNPRHKITKRGQNVTFRCDPISEHNRLYWYRQTLGQGPEFLTYFQNEAQLEKSRLLSDRFSAERPKGSFSTLEIQRTEQGDSAMYLCASSPRGGQGANEQYFGPGTRLTVT.

This chain connects TRBV27 to TRBJ2-1; no firm D call. Looked up from germline, CDR1 is MNHEY and CDR2 is SMNVEV (reference sequence). The CDR3 has 15 amino acids. Trimming shortened V by 3 bases and J by 2 bases, and 11 bases separated the two germline ends. Here the CDR3 reads CASSFETLPYNEQFF. As DNA, the CDR3 is TGTGCCAGCAGTTTCGAGACCCTCCCCTACAATGAGCAGTTCTTC.

V usage is TRBV6-6 and J usage is TRBJ1-6; no definite D call. There are 15 residues in the CDR3. Germline loops: CDR1 MNHNY, CDR2 SVGAGI (reference sequence). Trimming shortened V by 0 bases and J by 7 bases, and 10 bases separated the two germline ends. CDR3: CASSYSIGDNSPLHF. DNA of the CDR3: TGTGCCAGCAGTTACTCAATCGGAGACAATTCACCCCTCCACTTT.

This clone was picked up a small number of times. This rearrangement joins TRBV2 to TRBJ1-3; D is unclear. This CDR3 comprises 13 residues. The ends were cut back, 4 bases at V and 7 bases at J, with 11 bases in the middle. CDR1 is SNHLY and CDR2 is FYNNEI in the germline V gene. The CDR3 region has the DNA TGTGCCAGCAGTGTGAGACAAGGCAACACCATATATTTT. Translating gives CASSVRQGNTIYF.

This clone was seen only a few times. The chain combines TRBV27 with TRBJ2-2; D is possibly TRBD1 (6 bases). Germline V gene lookup returns CDR1 MNHEY and CDR2 SMNVEV (reference sequence). The CDR3 is made up of 15 amino acids. V dropped 4 bases and J dropped 4 bases, with 13 bases sitting between them. The CDR3 coding sequence is TGTGCCAGCAGTTCAGGGGCGTGGAGCACCGGGGAGCTGTTTTTT. Its protein is CASSSGAWSTGELFF.

The V gene is TRBV5-5, the J gene TRBJ1-1; D remains ambiguous. Germline V gene sequence: CDR1 SGHKS, CDR2 YYEKEE (reference sequence). V was clipped by 4 bases and J by 3 bases, with 13 bases between them. The CDR3 spans 14 residues. Written as DNA, the CDR3 is TGTGCCAGCAGCCAAGCGGGGTGGGACACTGAAGCTTTCTTT. Protein sequence: CASSQAGWDTEAFF.

V gene TRBV4-2 combines with J gene TRBJ2-7; TRBD2 matches at 11 bases. The CDR3 totals 17 residues. Germline V gene sequence: CDR1 LGHNA, CDR2 YNFKEQ. With V trimmed by 0 bases and J by 4 bases, 8 bases remained unmatched. The CDR3 sequence is CASSQDVTSGSAYEQYF. CDR3 DNA sequence: TGTGCCAGCAGCCAAGATGTCACTAGCGGGAGTGCTTACGAGCAGTACTTC.

CDR3 coding DNA: TGTGCCAGCAGCTTCAGGGGGCGGTACGAGCAGTACTTC. Its protein product is CASSFRGRYEQYF. The chain couples TRBV5-6 to TRBJ2-7; TRBD1 agrees at 8 bases. The CDR3 extends over 13 amino acids. V was pared by 2 bases and J by 4 bases, with 2 bases of the junction left unmatched. Germline CDR1 is SGHDT and CDR2 is YYEEEE.

The CDR3 reads CASSPTPLAGELFF. CDR3 bases: TGTGCCAGCAGCCCAACCCCGCTTGCCGGGGAGCTGTTTTTT. This chain joins TRBV27 and TRBJ2-2, with D unresolved. V gave up 6 bases and J gave up 6 bases, with 14 bases separating them. The V gene's germline CDR1 is MNHEY and CDR2 SMNVEV (reference sequence). There are 14 residues in the CDR3.

This clone was observed a handful of times. The V and J genes are TRBV7-9 and TRBJ2-1, with 8 bases matching TRBD2. Per the germline V gene, CDR1 is SEHNR and CDR2 is FQNEAQ (reference sequence). This CDR3 has 17 residues. The V and J ends lost 1 base and 9 bases, in that order; junction bases with no gene match: 14. CDR3: CASSLVGGGATPPEQFF. In nucleotides, the CDR3 is TGTGCCAGCAGCTTAGTCGGGGGGGGCGCGACTCCCCCTGAGCAGTTCTTC.

V is TRBV4-3 and J is TRBJ2-4; D tentatively fits TRBD1 or TRBD2 (5 bases each). CDR1 LGHNA and CDR2 YSLEER come from the germline V gene. CDR3 size: 17 residues. V shed 0 bases and J shed 3 bases, with 15 bases lying between them. For the CDR3, the DNA is TGCGCCAGCAGCCAAGATGGGGGTTGGCATGACAAAAACATTCAGTACTTC. Encoded protein: CASSQDGGWHDKNIQYF.

This chain connects TRBV7-3 to TRBJ2-5, with D hard to call. The V end lost 4 bases, the J end lost 2 bases, and 8 bases lay between the germline ends. This CDR3 comprises 13 residues. Per the germline V gene, CDR1 is SGHTA and CDR2 is FQGTGA. CDR3 residues: CASSSHNQETQYF. CDR3 bases: TGTGCCAGCAGCTCACACAATCAAGAGACCCAGTACTTC.

The gene calls are TRBV29-1 and TRBJ1-1; no firm D call. V was clipped by 5 bases and J by 1 base, with 11 bases between them. Germline CDR1 is SQVTM and CDR2 is ANQGSEA. The CDR3 runs 13 residues. The CDR3 loop reads CSVSGRQNTEAFF. The DNA of the CDR3 is TGCAGCGTTTCGGGGAGACAGAACACTGAAGCTTTCTTT. The entire variable domain, with the rest obtained from reference TRBV29-1 and TRBJ1-1, is as follows: SAVISQKPSRDICQRGTSLTIQCQVDSQVTMMFWYRQQPGQSLTLIATANQGSEATYESGFVIDKFPISRPNLTFSTLTVSNMSPEDSSIYLCSVSGRQNTEAFFGQGTRLTVV.

This chain joins TRBV4-3 and TRBJ2-7, with 7 bases that match TRBD2. CDR1 is LGHNA and CDR2 is YSLEER in the germline V gene. This CDR3 has 15 residues. After removal of 1 base from V and 5 bases from J, the junction contained 8 bases not matched to a gene. The CDR3, as DNA: TGCGCCAGCAGCCAAGTGACTAGCTCTTTCCACGAGCAGTACTTC. Its translation: CASSQVTSSFHEQYF.

The chain recombines TRBV30 with TRBJ1-1, with no clear D. The CDR3 contains 15 residues. Germline V gene data show CDR1 as GTSNPN and CDR2 as SVGIG (reference sequence). Trimming stripped 0 bases from V and 1 base from J, with 12 bases between. The CDR3 spells CAWSVLGSGNTEAFF. For the CDR3, the DNA is TGTGCCTGGAGTGTTTTGGGATCTGGGAACACTGAAGCTTTCTTT.

This chain connects TRBV19 to TRBJ2-5, with unresolved D. This CDR3 is built from 14 residues. Between the trimmed V and J ends, which lost 0 bases and 2 bases, there was a span of 7 bases. Germline CDR1 LNHDA, CDR2 SQIVND (reference sequence). The CDR3 protein is CASSIDPAQETQYF. CDR3 nucleotide sequence: TGTGCCAGTAGTATAGATCCAGCTCAAGAGACCCAGTACTTC.